Described below is a single T cell receptor beta chain sequence and its context. The sample belongs to a study of blood T cell repertoires in COVID-19. Study background: The United States, Italy and Spain provided the acute and convalescent COVID-19 samples. The analysed material was cDNA or gDNA that came from T cells, B-cell-depleted T cells, or PBMCs.

Per the study methods: Quantification of nucleated cells was approximated via reference gene primer amplification. Repertoires were generated with immunoSEQ multiplex PCR, while TCRdb's copy carries only in-frame clones and drops some. V, J and clone size derive from that table, while D and trimming were established from the DNA sequence. The data contain more than 40,000 clones, around 85% of them singletons. V lost 7 bases, J lost 4 bases, and 3 bases stayed unmatched. Germline CDR1 and CDR2: SNHLY and FYNNEI. CDR3 size: 13 residues. The sequence was collected from a man aged 50 to 60 with acute or convalescent COVID-19. V is TRBV2 and J is TRBJ2-7; 11 bases fit TRBD1. The sequenced sample consisted of peripheral blood. CDR3 residues: CASKGTGGYEQYF. The CDR3 bases are TGTGCCAGCAAGGGGACAGGGGGTTACGAGCAGTACTTC.